This T cell receptor beta chain was documented in a study of blood T cell repertoires in COVID-19. The wider study: Samples came from the United States, Italy and Spain, spanning acute and convalescent COVID-19. PBMCs, B-cell-depleted T cells, or T cells provided the cDNA or gDNA that made up the material.

As handled by the study authors: By means of reference gene primer amplification, nucleated cell counts were estimated. Data came from immunoSEQ multiplex PCR; TCRdb stores just in-frame clones and leaves some out. The V and J calls and the clone size are those of that table, but D and trimming were determined from the DNA. The sample carries over 130,000 clones, roughly 84% recorded once. Germline V gene lookup returns CDR1 ENHRY and CDR2 SYGVKD. Trimming cost V 2 bases and J 3 bases; bases outside gene matches: 3. This CDR3 contains 14 residues. This clone was counted only a few times. Other DNA sequences in the same sample also yield this CDR3.

The chain links TRBV10-3 to TRBJ2-7, with TRBD2 matching over 8 bases. Sequenced sample: peripheral blood. The clonotype comes from a man aged 65-85 years with acute or convalescent COVID-19. In DNA form, the CDR3 reads TGTGCCATCAGTGAGAGGGGACTAGGCTACGAGCAGTACTTC. Residues: CAISERGLGYEQYF.